Sequencing of this TCR beta chain was carried out in a study of type 1 regulatory T cells (dated by TCRdb to about 2021). As for the study more broadly: An in vitro protocol by which a Tr1-enriched, alloantigen-specific CD4 T cell product named T-allo10 was generated was characterized in the study. T-allo10 was under clinical evaluation in patients with hematological malignancies receiving allogeneic hematopoietic stem cell transplantation.

Details on this clonotype: The specificity of this receptor is unknown. No base-level quality is on record; no much larger clone is a single base apart.

The sequencer listed for this sample is Illumina MiSeq. The raw public reads went through TCRdb reprocessing: fastp at Q25, MiXCR clone calling, in-frame beta chains kept. CDR3 protein sequences are deduplicated, and each keeps its most common genes and DNA. Across this sample there are fewer than 30,000 distinct CDR3 sequences, with 55% to 80% seen only once. The ten largest make up 14% of the sample. In the germline V gene (reference sequence), CDR1 corresponds to SEHNR and CDR2 to FQNEAQ. The trim is 1 base for V and 9 bases for J, with a gap of 16 bases between the germline ends. The CDR3 has 15 amino acids, counting the end cysteine and phenylalanine. The CDR3 DNA has 45 bases and is translated from base 1. According to the description, T-allo10 cells that came from the donor were anergic, were specific for host alloantigens, and could carry out alloantigen-specific suppression.

Specimen: cultured T cells, either the whole culture or a sorted T cell fraction (not recorded which). The cell subset or site label, read with the paper, signifies: Tr1-enriched cell product generated in vitro against host alloantigens. The rearranged chain carries TRBV7-9 and TRBJ2-1; the D segment might be TRBD1 or TRBD2, since each matches 6 bases. This TCR was recovered from a human donor in good health. The nucleotides are TGTGCCAGCAGCTTAGTGAGCTGGGGGGCGACTGAGCAGTTCTTC. Its protein is CASSLVSWGATEQFF.